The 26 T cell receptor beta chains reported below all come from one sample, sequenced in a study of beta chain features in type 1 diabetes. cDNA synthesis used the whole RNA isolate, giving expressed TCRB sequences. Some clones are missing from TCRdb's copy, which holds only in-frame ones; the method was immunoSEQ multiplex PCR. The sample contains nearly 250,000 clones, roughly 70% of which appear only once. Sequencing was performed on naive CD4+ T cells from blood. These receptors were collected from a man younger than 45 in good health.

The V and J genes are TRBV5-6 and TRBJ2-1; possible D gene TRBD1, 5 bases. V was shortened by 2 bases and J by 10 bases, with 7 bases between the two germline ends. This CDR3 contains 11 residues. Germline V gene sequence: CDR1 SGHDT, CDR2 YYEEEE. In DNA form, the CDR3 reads TGTGCCAGCAGCTTCGACAGAGAGCAGTTCTTC. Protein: CASSFDREQFF. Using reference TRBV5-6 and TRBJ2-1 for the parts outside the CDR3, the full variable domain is DAGVTQSPTHLIKTRGQQVTLRCSPKSGHDTVSWYQQALGQGPQFIFQYYEEEERQRGNFPDRFSGHQFPNYSSELNVNALLLGDSALYLCASSFDREQFFGPGTRLTVL.

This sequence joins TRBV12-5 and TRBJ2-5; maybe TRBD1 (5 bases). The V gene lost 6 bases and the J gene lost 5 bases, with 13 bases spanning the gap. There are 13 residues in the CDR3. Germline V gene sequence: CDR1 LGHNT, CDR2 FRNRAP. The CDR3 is CASGPTGRETQYF. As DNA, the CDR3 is TGTGCTAGTGGACCCACAGGTCGGGAGACCCAGTACTTC.

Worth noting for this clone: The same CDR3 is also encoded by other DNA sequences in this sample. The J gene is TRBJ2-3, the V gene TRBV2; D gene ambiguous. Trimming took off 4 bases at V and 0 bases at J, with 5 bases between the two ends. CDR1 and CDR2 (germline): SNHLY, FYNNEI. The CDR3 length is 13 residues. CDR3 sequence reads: CASSADSTDTQYF. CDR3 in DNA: TGTGCCAGCAGTGCAGACAGCACAGATACGCAGTATTTT.

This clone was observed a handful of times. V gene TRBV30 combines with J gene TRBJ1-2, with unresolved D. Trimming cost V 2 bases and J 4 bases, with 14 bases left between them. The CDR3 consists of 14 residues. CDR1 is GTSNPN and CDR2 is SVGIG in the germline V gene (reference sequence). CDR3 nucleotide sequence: TGTGCCTGGAGTCCTCTCGGACGGATCTATGGCTACACCTTC. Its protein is CAWSPLGRIYGYTF.

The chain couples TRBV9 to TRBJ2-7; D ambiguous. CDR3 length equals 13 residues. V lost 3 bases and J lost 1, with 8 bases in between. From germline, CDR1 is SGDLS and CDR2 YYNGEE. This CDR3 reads CASSDEVSYEQYF. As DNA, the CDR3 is TGTGCCAGCAGCGACGAAGTATCCTACGAGCAGTACTTC. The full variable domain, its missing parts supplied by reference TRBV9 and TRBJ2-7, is DSGVTQTPKHLITATGQRVTLRCSPRSGDLSVYWYQQSLDQGLQFLIQYYNGEERAKGNILERFSAQQFPDLHSELNLSSLELGDSALYFCASSDEVSYEQYFGPGTRLTVT.

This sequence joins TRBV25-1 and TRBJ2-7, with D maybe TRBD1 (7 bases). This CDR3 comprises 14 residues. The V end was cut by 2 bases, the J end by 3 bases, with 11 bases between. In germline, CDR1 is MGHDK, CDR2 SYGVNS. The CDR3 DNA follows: TGTGCCAGCAGTGAAGGGGGGACAGTCTACGAGCAGTACTTC. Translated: CASSEGGTVYEQYF.

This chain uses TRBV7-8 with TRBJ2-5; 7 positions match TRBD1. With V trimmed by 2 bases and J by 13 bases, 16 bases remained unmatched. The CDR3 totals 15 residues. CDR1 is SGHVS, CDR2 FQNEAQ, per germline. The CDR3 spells CASSLISTGVFFPYF. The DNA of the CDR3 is TGTGCCAGCAGCTTAATTTCTACAGGGGTTTTCTTCCCGTACTTC.

CDR3 coding DNA: TGCAGCGTCGTAGACATTCGCTCCTACAATGAGCAGTTCTTC. Amino acid sequence: CSVVDIRSYNEQFF. The chain couples TRBV29-1 to TRBJ2-1; D is ambiguous. V was shortened by 6 bases and J by 0 bases, with 12 bases between the two germline ends. The CDR3 is made up of 14 amino acids. CDR1 and CDR2 from the germline V gene are SQVTM and ANQGSEA.

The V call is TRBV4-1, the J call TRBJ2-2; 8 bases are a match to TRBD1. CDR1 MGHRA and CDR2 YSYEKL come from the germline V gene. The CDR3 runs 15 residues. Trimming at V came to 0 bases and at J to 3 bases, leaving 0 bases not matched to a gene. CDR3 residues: CASSQDRGHTGELFF. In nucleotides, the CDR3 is TGCGCCAGCAGCCAAGACAGGGGGCACACCGGGGAGCTGTTTTTT.

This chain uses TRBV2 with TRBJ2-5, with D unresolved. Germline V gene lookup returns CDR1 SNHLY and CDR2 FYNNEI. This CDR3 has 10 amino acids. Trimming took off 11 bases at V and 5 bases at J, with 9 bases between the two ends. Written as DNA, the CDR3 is TGTGCCTGCCCTGGGGAGACCCAGTACTTC. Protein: CACPGETQYF.

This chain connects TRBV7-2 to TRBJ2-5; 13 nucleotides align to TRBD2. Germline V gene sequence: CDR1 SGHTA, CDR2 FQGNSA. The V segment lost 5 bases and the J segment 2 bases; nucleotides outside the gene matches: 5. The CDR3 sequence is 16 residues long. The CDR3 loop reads CASSPPGLAGQETQYF. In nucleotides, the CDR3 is TGTGCCAGCAGCCCGCCGGGACTAGCGGGACAAGAGACCCAGTACTTC.

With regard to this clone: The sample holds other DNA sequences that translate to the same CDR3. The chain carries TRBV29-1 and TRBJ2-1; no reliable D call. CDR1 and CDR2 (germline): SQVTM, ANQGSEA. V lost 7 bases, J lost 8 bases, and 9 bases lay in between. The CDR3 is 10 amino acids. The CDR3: CSGRRDEQFF. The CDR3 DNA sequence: TGCAGCGGGCGTAGGGATGAGCAGTTCTTC.

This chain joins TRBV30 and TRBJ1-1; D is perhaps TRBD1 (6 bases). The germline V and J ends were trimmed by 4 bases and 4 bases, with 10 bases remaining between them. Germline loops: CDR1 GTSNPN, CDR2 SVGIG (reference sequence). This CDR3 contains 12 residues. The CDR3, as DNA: TGTGCCTGGAACAGGGTGAGCACTGAAGCTTTCTTT. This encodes CAWNRVSTEAFF. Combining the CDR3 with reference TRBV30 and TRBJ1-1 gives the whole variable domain SQTIHQWPATLVQPVGSPLSLECTVEGTSNPNLYWYRQAAGRGLQLLFYSVGIGQISSEVPQNLSASRPQDRQFILSSKKLLLSDSGFYLCAWNRVSTEAFFGQGTRLTVV.

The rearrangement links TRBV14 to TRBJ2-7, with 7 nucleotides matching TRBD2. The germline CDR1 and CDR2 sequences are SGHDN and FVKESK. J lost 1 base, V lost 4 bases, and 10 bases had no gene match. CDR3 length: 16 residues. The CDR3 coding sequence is TGTGCCAGCAGCCGAACTCGACTAGCCGTTTCCTACGAGCAGTACTTC. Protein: CASSRTRLAVSYEQYF.

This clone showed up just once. The CDR3 reads CASSPDRGGYNEQFF. For the CDR3, the DNA is TGCGCCAGCAGCCCCGACAGGGGCGGCTACAATGAGCAGTTCTTC. The chain couples TRBV5-1 to TRBJ2-1; 8 bases line up with TRBD1. This CDR3 comprises 15 residues. Germline assignment: CDR1 SGHRS and CDR2 YFSETQ. The trim removed 4 bases at V and 3 bases at J, leaving 6 bases unmatched.

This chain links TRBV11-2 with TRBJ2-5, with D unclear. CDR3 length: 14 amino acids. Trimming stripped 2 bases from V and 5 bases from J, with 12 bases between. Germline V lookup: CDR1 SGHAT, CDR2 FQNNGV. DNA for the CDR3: TGTGCCAGCAGCTTATCGTCAGGTTCTGAGACCCAGTACTTC. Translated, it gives CASSLSSGSETQYF.

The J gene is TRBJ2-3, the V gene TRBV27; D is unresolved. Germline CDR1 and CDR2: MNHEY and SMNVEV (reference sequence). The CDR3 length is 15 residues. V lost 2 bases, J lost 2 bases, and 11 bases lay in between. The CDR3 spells CASSLRPDLTDTQYF. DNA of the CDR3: TGTGCCAGCAGTTTAAGACCCGACCTCACAGATACGCAGTATTTT.

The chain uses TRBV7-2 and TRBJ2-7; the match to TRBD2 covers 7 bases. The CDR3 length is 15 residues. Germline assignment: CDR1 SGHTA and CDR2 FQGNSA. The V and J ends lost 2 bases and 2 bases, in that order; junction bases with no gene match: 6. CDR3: CASSLNGGNTYEQYF. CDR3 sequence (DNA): TGTGCCAGCAGCTTAAACGGGGGGAATACCTACGAGCAGTACTTC. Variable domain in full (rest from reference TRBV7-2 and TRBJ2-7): GAGVSQSPSNKVTEKGKDVELRCDPISGHTALYWYRQSLGQGLEFLIYFQGNSAPDKSGLPSDRFSAERTGGSVSTLTIQRTQQEDSAVYLCASSLNGGNTYEQYFGPGTRLTVT.

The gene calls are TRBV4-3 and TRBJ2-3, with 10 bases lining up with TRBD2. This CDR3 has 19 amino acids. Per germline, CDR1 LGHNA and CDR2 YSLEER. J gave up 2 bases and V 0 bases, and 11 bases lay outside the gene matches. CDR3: CASSQDNEGLASLTDTQYF. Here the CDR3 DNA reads TGCGCCAGCAGCCAAGACAATGAGGGACTAGCGTCCCTCACAGATACGCAGTATTTT.

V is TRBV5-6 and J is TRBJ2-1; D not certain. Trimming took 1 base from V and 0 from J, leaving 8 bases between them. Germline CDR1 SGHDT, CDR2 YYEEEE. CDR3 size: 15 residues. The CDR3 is CASSLKGPSYNEQFF. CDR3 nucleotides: TGTGCCAGCAGCTTGAAGGGTCCCTCCTACAATGAGCAGTTCTTC.

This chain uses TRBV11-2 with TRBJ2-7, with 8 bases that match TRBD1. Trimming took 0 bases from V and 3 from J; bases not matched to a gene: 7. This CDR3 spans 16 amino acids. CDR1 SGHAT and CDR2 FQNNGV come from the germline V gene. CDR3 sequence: CASSLDLYRGVYEQYF. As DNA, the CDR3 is TGTGCCAGCAGCTTAGATCTTTACAGGGGGGTCTACGAGCAGTACTTC.

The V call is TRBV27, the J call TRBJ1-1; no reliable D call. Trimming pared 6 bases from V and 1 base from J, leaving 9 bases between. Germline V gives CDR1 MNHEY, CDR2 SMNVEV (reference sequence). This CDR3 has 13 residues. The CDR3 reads CASSVHPNTEAFF. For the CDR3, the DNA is TGTGCCAGCAGCGTCCACCCGAACACTGAAGCTTTCTTT.

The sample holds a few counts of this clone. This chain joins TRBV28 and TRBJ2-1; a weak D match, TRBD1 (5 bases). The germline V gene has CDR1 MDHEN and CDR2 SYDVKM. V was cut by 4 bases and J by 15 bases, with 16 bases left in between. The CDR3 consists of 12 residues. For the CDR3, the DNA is TGTGCCAGCAGTTCCCGCACTGTCCAGGGGTTCTTC. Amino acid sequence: CASSSRTVQGFF.

In DNA form, the CDR3 reads TGTGCCAGCAGTCCCAGGGAGGGGGGGGCAGATACGCAGTATTTT. Protein: CASSPREGGADTQYF. V and J are TRBV6-6 and TRBJ2-3; perhaps TRBD2 as D (7 bases). The CDR3 loop spans 15 amino acids. V was shortened by 5 bases and J by 4 bases, with 16 bases between the two germline ends. CDR1 MNHNY and CDR2 SVGAGI come from the germline V gene (reference sequence).

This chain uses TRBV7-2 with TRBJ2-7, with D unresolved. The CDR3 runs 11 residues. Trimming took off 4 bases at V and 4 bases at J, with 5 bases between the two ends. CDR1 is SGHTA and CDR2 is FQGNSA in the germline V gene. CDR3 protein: CASSSFYEQYF. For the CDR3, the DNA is TGTGCCAGCAGCTCCTTTTACGAGCAGTACTTC.

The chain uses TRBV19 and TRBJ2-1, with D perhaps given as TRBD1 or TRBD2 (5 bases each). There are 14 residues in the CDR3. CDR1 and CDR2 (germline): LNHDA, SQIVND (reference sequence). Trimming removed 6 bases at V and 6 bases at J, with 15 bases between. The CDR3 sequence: CASRSRDVPNEQFF. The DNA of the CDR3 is TGTGCCAGTAGGTCACGGGACGTGCCCAATGAGCAGTTCTTC.